The source of this T cell receptor beta chain is a study of cytomegalovirus exposure and HLA in healthy donors. Points from the study as a whole: A missense variant in DCLRE1C was later tied to TCR beta V- and J-gene trimming.

Germline lookup yields CDR1 SGHTA and CDR2 FQGNSA. The CDR3 loop spans 13 amino acids. The V end lost 3 bases, the J end lost 7 bases, and 11 bases lay between the germline ends. As regards this clone: What it recognizes is unknown.

The PCR made use of 60 Vbeta and 13 Jbeta primers. Profiled with immunoSEQ multiplex PCR; TCRdb holds only in-frame clones, not every one. The table includes 110,000 or so clones, roughly 70% detected once. This chain joins TRBV7-2 and TRBJ2-3, with D unclear. The sequenced sample consisted of PBMCs. The receptor's source is a woman between 40 and 55 years old in good health and CMV-seropositive. The CDR3 spells CASSLMLENTQYF. The CDR3 bases are TGTGCCAGCAGCTTGATGTTGGAGAATACGCAGTATTTT. Full variable domain (rest looked up from reference TRBV7-2 and TRBJ2-3): GAGVSQSPSNKVTEKGKDVELRCDPISGHTALYWYRQSLGQGLEFLIYFQGNSAPDKSGLPSDRFSAERTGGSVSTLTIQRTQQEDSAVYLCASSLMLENTQYFGPGTRLTVL.